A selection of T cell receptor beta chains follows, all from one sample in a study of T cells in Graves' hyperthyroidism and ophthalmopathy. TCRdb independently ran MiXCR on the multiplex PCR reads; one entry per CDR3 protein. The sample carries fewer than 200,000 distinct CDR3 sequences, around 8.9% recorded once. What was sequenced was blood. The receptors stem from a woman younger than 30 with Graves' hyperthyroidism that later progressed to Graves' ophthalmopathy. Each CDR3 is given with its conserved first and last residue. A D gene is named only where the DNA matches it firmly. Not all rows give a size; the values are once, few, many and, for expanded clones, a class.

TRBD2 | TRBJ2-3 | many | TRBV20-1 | CSATRTSGSPNTQYF | TGCAGTGCTACTAGGACTAGCGGGAGTCCGAATACGCAGTATTTT
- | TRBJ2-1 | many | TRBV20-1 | CSAAPSSYNEQFF | TGCAGTGCAGCTCCTAGCTCCTACAATGAGCAGTTCTTC
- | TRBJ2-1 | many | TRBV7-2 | CASSPTPVAWVSYNEQFF | TGTGCCAGCAGCCCCACCCCCGTTGCGTGGGTCTCCTACAATGAGCAGTTCTTC
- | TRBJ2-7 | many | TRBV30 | CACSNPFSAGSYEQYF | TGTGCCTGTTCCAATCCCTTCAGCGCGGGTTCCTACGAGCAGTACTTC
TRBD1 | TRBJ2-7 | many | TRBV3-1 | CASSQETGGYEQYF | TGTGCCAGCAGCCAAGAGACAGGGGGGTACGAGCAGTACTTC
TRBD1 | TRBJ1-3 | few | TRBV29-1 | CSVGDRRNTIYF | TGCAGCGTTGGGGACAGACGGAACACCATATATTTT
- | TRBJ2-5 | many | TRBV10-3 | CAISDSRGGETQYF | TGTGCCATCAGTGATTCAAGGGGGGGAGAGACCCAGTACTTC
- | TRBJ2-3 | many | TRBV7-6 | CASSFQETDTQYF | TGTGCCAGCAGCTTCCAGGAAACAGATACGCAGTATTTT
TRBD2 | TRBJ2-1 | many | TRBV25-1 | CASSLINSGGAEYGSYNEQFF | TGTGCCAGCAGTCTTATTAATAGCGGGGGGGCCGAATATGGCTCCTACAATGAGCAGTTCTTC
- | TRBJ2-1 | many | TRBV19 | CASSIRSSSYNEQFF | TGTGCCAGTAGTATAAGGTCTAGCTCCTACAATGAGCAGTTCTTC
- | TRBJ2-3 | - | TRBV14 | CASSQDRVYWGTDTQYF | TGTGCCAGCAGCCAAGATCGAGTGTACTGGGGCACAGATACGCAGTATTTT
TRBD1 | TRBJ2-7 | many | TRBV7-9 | CASSLTGAEQYF | TGTGCCAGCAGCTTAACAGGGGCCGAGCAGTACTTC
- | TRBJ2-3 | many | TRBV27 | CASSPPRGLSTDTQYF | TGTGCCAGCAGTCCCCCAAGGGGTCTCAGCACAGATACGCAGTATTTT
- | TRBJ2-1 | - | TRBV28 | CASSPQGLGRYNEQFF | TGTGCCAGCAGCCCCCAGGGGTTGGGGCGATACAATGAGCAGTTCTTC